Shown below are 7 T cell receptor beta chains from a single sample sequenced in a study of Ad26.COV2.S vaccination and SARS-CoV-2 variants. Treatment here: approximately 18 received Ad26.COV2.S at low or high dose, single or two shots; about 5 received placebo; per-sample allocation not given. The samples date from day 63 after the first vaccine or placebo injection. The table came from immunoSEQ multiplex PCR; TCRdb's copy has only in-frame clones and leaves some out. The sample records about 350,000 clones, about 88% being singletons. The starting material was peripheral blood, obtained in a trial of Ad26.COV2.S vaccine versus placebo. All receptors come from a person aged 18-60 years who received the Ad26.COV2.S COVID-19 vaccine or a placebo.

The chain links TRBV19 to TRBJ1-2, with 7 bases matching TRBD1. Trimming removed 6 bases from V and 5 bases from J; junction bases left unmatched: 3. There are 12 residues in the CDR3. From germline, CDR1 is LNHDA and CDR2 SQIVND (reference sequence). The DNA for the CDR3 is TGTGCCAGTAGCGTACAGGGGTATGGCTACACCTTC. This codes for CASSVQGYGYTF.

This chain connects TRBV12-5 to TRBJ1-1; possible D gene TRBD1, 5 bases. CDR3 size: 14 residues. Germline V gene sequence: CDR1 LGHNT, CDR2 FRNRAP. In DNA form, the CDR3 reads TGTGCCAGTAAATGGGGCACAAGAAACACTGAAGCTTTCTTT. Translating gives CASKWGTRNTEAFF.

The chain carries TRBV11-2 and TRBJ2-5; D might be TRBD2 (6 bases). Per the germline V gene, CDR1 is SGHAT and CDR2 is FQNNGV. V lost 5 bases to trimming and J lost 3 bases, with 16 bases between them. This CDR3 spans 15 amino acids. CDR3 coding DNA: TGTGCCAGCAGCCGGTCGGGACTGGCAGAAGAGACCCAGTACTTC. It specifies CASSRSGLAEETQYF.

This clone was seen a handful of times. The identical CDR3 is also encoded by other nucleotide sequences in the sample. The chain combines TRBV5-1 with TRBJ1-3; D unresolved. Germline-derived CDR1 and CDR2 are SGHRS and YFSETQ. Deletions cut 0 bases from V and 4 bases from J, with 2 bases between. The CDR3 has 12 amino acids. The CDR3 loop reads CASSLEGNTIYF. The CDR3 DNA reads TGCGCCAGCAGCTTGGAAGGAAACACCATATATTTT. Supplemented by reference TRBV5-1 and TRBJ1-3, the full variable domain reads KAGVTQTPRYLIKTRGQQVTLSCSPISGHRSVSWYQQTPGQGLQFLFEYFSETQRNKGNFPGRFSGRQFSNSRSEMNVSTLELGDSALYLCASSLEGNTIYFGEGSWLTVV.

CDR3 sequence: CASSRSGGTGELFF. CDR3 coding DNA: TGTGCCAGCAGTCGATCGGGGGGAACCGGGGAGCTGTTTTTT. The chain carries TRBV27 and TRBJ2-2, with 7 bases identical to TRBD2. The CDR3 consists of 14 residues. V shed 5 bases, J shed 5 bases, and the junction held 5 bases outside the gene matches. The germline V gene has CDR1 MNHEY and CDR2 SMNVEV (reference sequence).

The chain combines TRBV18 with TRBJ2-5, with D uncertain. Trimming pared 3 bases from V and 2 bases from J, leaving 10 bases between. The CDR3 loop spans 14 amino acids. Germline V lookup: CDR1 KGHSH, CDR2 LQKENI. The CDR3 sequence: CASSPVWVQETQYF. The CDR3 nucleotides are TGTGCCAGCTCACCGGTTTGGGTACAAGAGACCCAGTACTTC. Together with reference TRBV18 and TRBJ2-5, the CDR3 gives the full variable domain: NAGVMQNPRHLVRRRGQEARLRCSPMKGHSHVYWYRQLPEEGLKFMVYLQKENIIDESGMPKERFSAEFPKEGPSILRIQQVVRGDSAAYFCASSPVWVQETQYFGPGTRLLVL.

The CDR3 nucleotides read TGTGCCAGCAGGGGGGGATCCACTAATGAAAAACTGTTTTTT. It codes for CASRGGSTNEKLFF. This sequence joins TRBV7-9 and TRBJ1-4; TRBD1 might be the D (5 bases). Between the trimmed V and J ends, which lost 6 bases and 2 bases, there was a span of 10 bases. Germline CDR1 SEHNR, CDR2 FQNEAQ (reference sequence). The CDR3 extends over 14 amino acids.